This TCR beta chain was profiled in a study of CD8+CD57+ T cells in acquired aplastic anemia. TCR beta VDJ and CDR3 were profiled, and genomic DNA was the template. Each CDR3 protein gets one entry after TCRdb re-called the reads with MiXCR. This repertoire shows around 130,000 distinct CDR3 sequences, around 48% found once; its top ten account for about 2.5%. This clonotype was seen only a few times. Germline values: CDR1 LGHDT, CDR2 YNNKEL (reference sequence). V was clipped by 1 base and J by 0 bases, with 16 bases between them. The CDR3 runs to 18 residues. Material: sorted CD4+, CD8+, or CD8+CD57+ T cells (not recorded which) from PBMCs. The TCR comes from a human donor in good health, serving as a control. The chain uses TRBV3-1 and TRBJ1-5; D gene ambiguous. CDR3 nucleotide sequence: TGTGCCAGCAGCCAAGTGACGATTAAACAGACTAGCAATCAGCCCCAGCATTTT. This sequence encodes CASSQVTIKQTSNQPQHF.